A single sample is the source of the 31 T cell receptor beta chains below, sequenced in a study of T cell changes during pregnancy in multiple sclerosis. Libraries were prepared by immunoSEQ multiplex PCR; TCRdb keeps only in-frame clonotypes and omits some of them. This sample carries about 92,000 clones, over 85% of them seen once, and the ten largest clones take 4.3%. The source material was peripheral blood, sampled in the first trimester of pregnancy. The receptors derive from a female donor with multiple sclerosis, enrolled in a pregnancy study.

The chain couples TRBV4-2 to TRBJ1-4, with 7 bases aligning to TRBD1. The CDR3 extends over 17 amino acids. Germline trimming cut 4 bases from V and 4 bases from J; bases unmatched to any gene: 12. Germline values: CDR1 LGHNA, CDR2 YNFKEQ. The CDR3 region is CASSPGIGGNNNEKLFF. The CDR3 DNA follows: TGTGCCAGCAGCCCAGGCATAGGGGGCAATAATAATGAAAAACTGTTTTTT.

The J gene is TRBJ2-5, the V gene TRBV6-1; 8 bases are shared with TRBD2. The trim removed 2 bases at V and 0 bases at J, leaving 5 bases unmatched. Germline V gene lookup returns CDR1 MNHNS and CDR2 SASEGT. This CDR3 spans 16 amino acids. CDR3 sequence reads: CASSESMRGDQETQYF. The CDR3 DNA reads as TGTGCCAGCAGTGAAAGCATGCGGGGGGACCAAGAGACCCAGTACTTC.

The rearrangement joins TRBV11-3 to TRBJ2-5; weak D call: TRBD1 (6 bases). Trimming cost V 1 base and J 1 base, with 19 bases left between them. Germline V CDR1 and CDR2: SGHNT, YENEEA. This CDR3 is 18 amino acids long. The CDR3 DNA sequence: TGTGCCAGCAGCTTAGGGTCCTGGGACACAAAGCTCCAAGAGACCCAGTACTTC. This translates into CASSLGSWDTKLQETQYF.

CDR3 protein: CASSLGQGRGTDTQYF. The CDR3 DNA follows: TGTGCCAGCAGCTTGGGGCAGGGTCGTGGCACAGATACGCAGTATTTT. This sequence joins TRBV5-5 and TRBJ2-3; D is possibly TRBD1 (5 bases). Germline CDR1 reads SGHKS; CDR2 reads YYEKEE (reference sequence). The CDR3 is made up of 16 amino acids. V lost 0 bases, J lost 1 base, and 12 bases lay in between. The full variable domain, its missing parts supplied by reference TRBV5-5 and TRBJ2-3, is DAGVTQSPTHLIKTRGQQVTLRCSPISGHKSVSWYQQVLGQGPQFIFQYYEKEERGRGNFPDRFSARQFPNYSSELNVNALLLGDSALYLCASSLGQGRGTDTQYFGPGTRLTVL.

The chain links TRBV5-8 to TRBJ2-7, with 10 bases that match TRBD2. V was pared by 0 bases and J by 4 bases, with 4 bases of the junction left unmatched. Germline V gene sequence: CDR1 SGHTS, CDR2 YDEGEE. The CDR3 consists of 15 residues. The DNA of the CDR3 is TGTGCCAGCAGCTTGGGGACTAGCGGTTATTACGAGCAGTACTTC. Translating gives CASSLGTSGYYEQYF.

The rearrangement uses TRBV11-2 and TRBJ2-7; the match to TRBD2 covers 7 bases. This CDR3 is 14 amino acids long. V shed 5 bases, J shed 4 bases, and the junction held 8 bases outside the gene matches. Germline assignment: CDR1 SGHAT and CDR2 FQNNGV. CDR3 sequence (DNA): TGTGCCAGCAGCGAAGCGGGGTATGTGTACGAGCAGTACTTC. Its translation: CASSEAGYVYEQYF.

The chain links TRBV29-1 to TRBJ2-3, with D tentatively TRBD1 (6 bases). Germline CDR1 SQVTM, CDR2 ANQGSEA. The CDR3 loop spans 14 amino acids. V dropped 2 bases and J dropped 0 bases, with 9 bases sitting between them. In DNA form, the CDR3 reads TGCAGCGTTGAACGGCAGGGGAGCACAGATACGCAGTATTTT. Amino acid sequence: CSVERQGSTDTQYF.

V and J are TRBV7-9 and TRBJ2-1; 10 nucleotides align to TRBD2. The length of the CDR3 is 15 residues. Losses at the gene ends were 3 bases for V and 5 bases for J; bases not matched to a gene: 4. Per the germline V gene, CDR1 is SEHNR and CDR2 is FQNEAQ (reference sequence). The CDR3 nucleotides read TGTGCCAGCAGCTTGTTTAGCGGGGGGAACAATGAGCAGTTCTTC. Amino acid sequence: CASSLFSGGNNEQFF.

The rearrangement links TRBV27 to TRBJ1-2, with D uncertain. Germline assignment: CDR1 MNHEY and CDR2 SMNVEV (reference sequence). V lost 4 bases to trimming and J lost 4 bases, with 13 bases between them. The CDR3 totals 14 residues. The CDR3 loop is CASSWVGGSYGYTF. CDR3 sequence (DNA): TGTGCCAGCAGTTGGGTCGGAGGATCCTATGGCTACACCTTC.

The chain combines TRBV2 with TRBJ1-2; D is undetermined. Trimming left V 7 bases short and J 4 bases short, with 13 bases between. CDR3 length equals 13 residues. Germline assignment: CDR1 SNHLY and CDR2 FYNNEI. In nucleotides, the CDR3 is TGTGCCAGCACCCTAGGAGGCTCCTATGGCTACACCTTC. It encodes CASTLGGSYGYTF.

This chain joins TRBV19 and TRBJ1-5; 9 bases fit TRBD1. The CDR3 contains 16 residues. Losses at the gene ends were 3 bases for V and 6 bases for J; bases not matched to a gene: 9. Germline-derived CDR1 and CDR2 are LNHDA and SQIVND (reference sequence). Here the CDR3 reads CASSIRGQGHFQPQHF. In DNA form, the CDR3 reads TGTGCCAGTAGTATTAGGGGACAGGGTCATTTTCAGCCCCAGCATTTT.

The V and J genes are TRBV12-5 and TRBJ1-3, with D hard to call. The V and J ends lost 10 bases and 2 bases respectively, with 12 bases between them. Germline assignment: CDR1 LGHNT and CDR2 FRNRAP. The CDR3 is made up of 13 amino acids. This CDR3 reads CATSPGTGNTIYF. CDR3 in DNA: TGTGCTACTTCCCCGGGGACTGGAAACACCATATATTTT.

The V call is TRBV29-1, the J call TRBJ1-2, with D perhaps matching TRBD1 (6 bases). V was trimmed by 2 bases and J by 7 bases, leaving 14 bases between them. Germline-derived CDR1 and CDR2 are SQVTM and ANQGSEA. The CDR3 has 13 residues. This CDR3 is CSVESGGTSGYTF. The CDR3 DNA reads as TGCAGCGTTGAATCGGGGGGCACTAGTGGCTACACCTTC.

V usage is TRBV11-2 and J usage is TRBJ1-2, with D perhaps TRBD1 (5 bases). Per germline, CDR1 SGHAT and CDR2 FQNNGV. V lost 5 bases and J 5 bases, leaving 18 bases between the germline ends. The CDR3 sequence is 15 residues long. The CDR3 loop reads CASSPLGGGRYGYTF. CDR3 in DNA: TGTGCCAGCAGCCCCCTCGGGGGGGGAAGATATGGCTACACCTTC. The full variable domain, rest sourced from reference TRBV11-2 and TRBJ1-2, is EAGVAQSPRYKIIEKRQSVAFWCNPISGHATLYWYQQILGQGPKLLIQFQNNGVVDDSQLPKDRFSAERLKGVDSTLKIQPAKLEDSAVYLCASSPLGGGRYGYTFGSGTRLTVV.

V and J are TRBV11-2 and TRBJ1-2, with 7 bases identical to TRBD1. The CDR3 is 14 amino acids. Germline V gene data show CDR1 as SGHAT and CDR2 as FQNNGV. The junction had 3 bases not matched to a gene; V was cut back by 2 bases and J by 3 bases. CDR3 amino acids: CASSLKGAYYGYTF. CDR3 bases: TGTGCCAGCAGCTTAAAGGGGGCCTACTATGGCTACACCTTC.

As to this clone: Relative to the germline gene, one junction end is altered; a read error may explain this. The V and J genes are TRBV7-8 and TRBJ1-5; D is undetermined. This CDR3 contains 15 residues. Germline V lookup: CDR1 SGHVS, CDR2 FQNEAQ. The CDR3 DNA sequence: TGTGCCAGCAGCTTAACGGAGATTAGCTATCAGCCCCAGCATTTT. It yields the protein CASSLTEISYQPQHF.

The CDR3 DNA follows: TGCGCCAGCAGCTTGTCGGCAGGGGTGAACACTGAAGCTTTCTTT. Protein sequence: CASSLSAGVNTEAFF. J is TRBJ1-1 and V is TRBV5-1, with D tentatively TRBD1 (6 bases). CDR1 and CDR2 (germline): SGHRS, YFSETQ. The CDR3 totals 15 residues. V lost 1 base to trimming and J lost 0 bases, with 10 bases between them.

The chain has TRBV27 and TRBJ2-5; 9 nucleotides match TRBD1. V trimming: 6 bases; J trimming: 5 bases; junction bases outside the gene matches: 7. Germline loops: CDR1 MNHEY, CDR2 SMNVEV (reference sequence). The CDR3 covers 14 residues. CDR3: CASSWDRAGETQYF. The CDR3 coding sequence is TGTGCCAGCAGCTGGGACAGGGCGGGGGAGACCCAGTACTTC.

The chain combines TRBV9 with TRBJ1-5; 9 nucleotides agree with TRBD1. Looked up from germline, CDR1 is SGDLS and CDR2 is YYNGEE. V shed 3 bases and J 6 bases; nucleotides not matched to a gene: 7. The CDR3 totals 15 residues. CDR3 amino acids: CASSAGTGMGQPQHF. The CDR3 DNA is TGTGCCAGCAGCGCAGGGACAGGGATGGGTCAGCCCCAGCATTTT.

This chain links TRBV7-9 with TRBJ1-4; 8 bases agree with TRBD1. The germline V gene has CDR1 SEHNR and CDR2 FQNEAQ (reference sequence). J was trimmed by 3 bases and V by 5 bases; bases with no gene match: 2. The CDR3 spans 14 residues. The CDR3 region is CASSQGAPNEKLFF. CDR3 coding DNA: TGTGCCAGCAGCCAGGGGGCCCCTAATGAAAAACTGTTTTTT.

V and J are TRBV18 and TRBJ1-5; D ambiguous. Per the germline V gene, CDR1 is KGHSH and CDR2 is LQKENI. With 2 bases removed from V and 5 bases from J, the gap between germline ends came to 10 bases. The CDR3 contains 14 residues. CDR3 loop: CASSPMSSDQPQHF. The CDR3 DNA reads TGTGCCAGCTCACCAATGAGTTCGGATCAGCCCCAGCATTTT.

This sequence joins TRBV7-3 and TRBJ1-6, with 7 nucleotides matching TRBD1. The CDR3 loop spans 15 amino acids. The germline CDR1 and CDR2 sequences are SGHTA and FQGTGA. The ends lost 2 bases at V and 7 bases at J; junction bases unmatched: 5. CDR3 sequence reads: CASSLEVGGNSPLHF. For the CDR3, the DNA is TGTGCCAGCAGCTTAGAGGTAGGGGGCAATTCACCCCTCCACTTT.

The CDR3 reads CASSVEGSIPYEQYF. Written as DNA, the CDR3 is TGTGCCAGCAGCGTAGAAGGGAGCATCCCCTACGAGCAGTACTTC. The chain joins TRBV9 to TRBJ2-7; tentative D call: TRBD2 (5 bases). Trimming shortened V by 0 bases and J by 2 bases, and 12 bases separated the two germline ends. Germline V lookup: CDR1 SGDLS, CDR2 YYNGEE. The CDR3 consists of 15 residues. Full variable domain (remainder filled in from reference TRBV9 and TRBJ2-7): DSGVTQTPKHLITATGQRVTLRCSPRSGDLSVYWYQQSLDQGLQFLIQYYNGEERAKGNILERFSAQQFPDLHSELNLSSLELGDSALYFCASSVEGSIPYEQYFGPGTRLTVT.

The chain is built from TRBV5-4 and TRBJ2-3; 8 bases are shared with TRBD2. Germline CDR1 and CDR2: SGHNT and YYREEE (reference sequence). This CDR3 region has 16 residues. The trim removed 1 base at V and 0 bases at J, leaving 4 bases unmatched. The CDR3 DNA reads TGTGCCAGCAGCTTGAAATCTAGCGGGAGCACAGATACGCAGTATTTT. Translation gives CASSLKSSGSTDTQYF. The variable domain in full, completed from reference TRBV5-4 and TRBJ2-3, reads ETGVTQSPTHLIKTRGQQVTLRCSSQSGHNTVSWYQQALGQGPQFIFQYYREEENGRGNFPPRFSGLQFPNYSSELNVNALELDDSALYLCASSLKSSGSTDTQYFGPGTRLTVL.

The CDR3 DNA is TGTGCCAGCAGCCAAGATATCAACAGGGAAGAGACCCAGTACTTC. Amino acid sequence: CASSQDINREETQYF. V is TRBV14 and J is TRBJ2-5, with TRBD1 as a possible D gene (6 bases). The V gene's germline CDR1 is SGHDN and CDR2 FVKESK. The CDR3 extends over 15 amino acids. Trimming took 0 bases from V and 3 from J, leaving 11 bases between them.

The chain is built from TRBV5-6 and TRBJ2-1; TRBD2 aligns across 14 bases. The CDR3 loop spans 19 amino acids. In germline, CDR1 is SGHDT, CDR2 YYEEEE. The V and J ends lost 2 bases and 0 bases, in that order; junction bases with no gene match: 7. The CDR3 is CASSFGGTSGGSSYNEQFF. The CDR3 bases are TGTGCCAGCAGCTTCGGCGGGACTAGCGGGGGTAGCTCCTACAATGAGCAGTTCTTC. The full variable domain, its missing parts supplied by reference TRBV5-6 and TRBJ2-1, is DAGVTQSPTHLIKTRGQQVTLRCSPKSGHDTVSWYQQALGQGPQFIFQYYEEEERQRGNFPDRFSGHQFPNYSSELNVNALLLGDSALYLCASSFGGTSGGSSYNEQFFGPGTRLTVL.

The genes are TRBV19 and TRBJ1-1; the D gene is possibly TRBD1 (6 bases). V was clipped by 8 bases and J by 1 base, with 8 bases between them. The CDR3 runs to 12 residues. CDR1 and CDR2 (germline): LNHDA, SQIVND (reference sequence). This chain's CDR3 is CASRGGNTEAFF. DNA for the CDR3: TGTGCCAGTCGAGGGGGGAACACTGAAGCTTTCTTT.

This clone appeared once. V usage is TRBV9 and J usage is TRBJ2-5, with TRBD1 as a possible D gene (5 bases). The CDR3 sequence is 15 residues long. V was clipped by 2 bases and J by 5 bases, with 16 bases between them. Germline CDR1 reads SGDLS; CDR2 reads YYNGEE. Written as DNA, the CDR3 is TGTGCCAGCAGCGTTGCCCCCGACAGTGTTGAGACCCAGTACTTC. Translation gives CASSVAPDSVETQYF.

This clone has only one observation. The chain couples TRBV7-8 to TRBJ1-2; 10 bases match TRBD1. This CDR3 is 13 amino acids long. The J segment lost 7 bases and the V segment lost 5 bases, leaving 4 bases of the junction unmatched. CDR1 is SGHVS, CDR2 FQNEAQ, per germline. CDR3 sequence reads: CASSGRDRGGYTF. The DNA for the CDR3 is TGTGCCAGCAGCGGCCGGGACAGGGGTGGCTACACCTTC.

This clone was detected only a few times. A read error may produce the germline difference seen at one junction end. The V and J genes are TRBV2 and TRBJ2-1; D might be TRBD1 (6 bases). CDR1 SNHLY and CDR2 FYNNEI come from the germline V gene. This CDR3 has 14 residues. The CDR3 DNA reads TGTGCCAGCAGCGAAGTTGGTAGAGGGGGTGAGCAGTTCTTC. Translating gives CASSEVGRGGEQFF.

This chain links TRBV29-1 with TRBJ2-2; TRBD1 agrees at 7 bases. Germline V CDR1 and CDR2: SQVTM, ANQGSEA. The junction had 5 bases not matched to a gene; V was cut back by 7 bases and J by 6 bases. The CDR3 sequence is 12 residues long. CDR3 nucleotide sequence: TGCAGCGCCGGAAGGGGGCCCGGGGAGCTGTTTTTT. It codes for CSAGRGPGELFF.